Sequencing of this TCR beta chain was carried out in a study of blood T cell repertoires in COVID-19 (dated by TCRdb to 2019 to 2021). Study-level background: The collaborator samples originated in the United States, Italy and Spain and spanned the acute and convalescent phases of COVID-19. The sample metadata nearly always contained a de-identified subject ID, COVID-19 status, age in years and sex. The repertoires were released in a freely available public database meant as a resource for research on the immune response to SARS-CoV-2. Deeply sampled blood TCRbeta repertoires from subjects exposed to, actively infected with, or recovered from COVID-19 were included in the dataset. The material from the prospective study consisted of cDNA or gDNA derived from T cells, B-cell-depleted T cells, or PBMCs. Samples were obtained from the ongoing ImmuneRACE study (first 160 participants) and from some 1,300 subjects provided by 6 global collaborators. Where available, HLA class I and class II types were taken from metadata supplied by the sample provider and were not determined by assay-based typing. Results the study describes overall, beyond this receptor: How much clinical and demographic metadata was included differed by source and by participant, and the metadata was provided uncurated.

TCRbeta CDR3 regions were amplified from genomic DNA using the immunoSEQ Assay, a bias-controlled multiplex PCR. From the authors' description of their analysis: Within the assay, amplification of reference gene primers was used to estimate how many nucleated cells each sample contained. Sequence reads were collapsed and filtered to measure the absolute abundance of every unique TCRbeta CDR3 rearrangement. For each sample, productive Simpson clonality was calculated by taking the square root of Simpson's diversity index across productive rearrangements. Not all clones reach the TCRdb copy of this immuneACCESS table, which keeps in-frame sequences only. Checked studies attribute under half of the gap to unresolved V genes and leave the rest unexplained. V, J and clone size derive from that table, while D and trimming were established from the DNA sequence. This sample comprises around 300,000 clones, around 90% of them detected only once. The ten largest account for under 3% of the sample.

At one collaborating source in Seattle, patients were enrolled during active infection and were followed longitudinally through the course of disease. The collaborating institutions used their own protocols to collect whole blood in K2EDTA tubes. For TCRbeta analysis, collaborators shipped samples as frozen whole blood, isolated PBMCs, or DNA extracted from either of those sample types. Taken from the germline V gene (reference sequence), the CDR1 and CDR2 loops are DFQATT and SNEGSKA. From cysteine to phenylalanine, the CDR3 is 13 amino acids long. Only the CDR3 part of the read is kept: 39 bases, read in frame from the first base. A distance of 9 bases separates the germline ends of V and J, which lose 3 bases and 3 bases respectively. A word on this clone: No cognate antigen has been identified for it. No per-base quality is available; no much larger clone lies one base away.

The TCR was taken from a woman aged 25 to 39 with COVID-19, enrolled during active disease. Sequenced: peripheral blood. The chain was built from TRBV20-1 and TRBJ1-3, with no confident D gene call. The CDR3 in this case is CSASFSGGNTIYF. The DNA sequence is as follows: TGCAGTGCTAGTTTCAGCGGTGGAAACACCATATATTTT.